This T cell receptor (beta chain) was profiled in a study of blood T cell repertoires in COVID-19. The overall study: Some COVID-19 samples were acute and others convalescent; all came from the United States, Italy and Spain. The analysed material was cDNA or gDNA that came from T cells, B-cell-depleted T cells, or PBMCs.

In the source study's methods: Quantification of nucleated cells was approximated via reference gene primer amplification. Profiling relied on immunoSEQ multiplex PCR, and the TCRdb table lists in-frame clones only, not all of them. Clone size and V and J calls were adopted from that table, with D and trimming inferred from the DNA. The table lists about 45,000 clones, 80% to 90% of them singletons. Notes on this clone: Other DNA sequences in the same sample also yield this CDR3.

Germline V gene sequence: CDR1 SGHTA, CDR2 FQGNSA. The CDR3 extends over 14 amino acids. V shed 2 bases and J shed 0 bases, with 7 bases lying between them. The source is a human donor in a cohort sampled during active COVID-19. The genes are TRBV7-2 and TRBJ1-2, with D unresolved. Sequences were obtained from peripheral blood. The CDR3 loop reads CASSLTGANYGYTF. DNA for the CDR3: TGTGCCAGCAGCTTAACCGGAGCTAACTATGGCTACACCTTC. Looking up the rest from reference TRBV7-2 and TRBJ1-2 gives the full variable domain: GAGVSQSPSNKVTEKGKDVELRCDPISGHTALYWYRQSLGQGLEFLIYFQGNSAPDKSGLPSDRFSAERTGGSVSTLTIQRTQQEDSAVYLCASSLTGANYGYTFGSGTRLTVV.